This T cell receptor (beta chain) stems from a study of T cells after yellow fever vaccination. Background on the study: The SMART-Seq v4 Ultra Low Input method served to prepare the low-cell-number fractions. Regarding the study as a whole: Subsequent to the booster, the majority of primary-vaccination clones reappeared (approximately 95% CD4, around 85% CD8). Clonotypes appearing in both CD4 and CD8 compartments existed, and their share was small.

The V gene's germline CDR1 is SGHTA and CDR2 FQGNSA. The CDR3 is 14 residues long. Trimming removed 4 bases from V and 6 bases from J, with 12 bases in between. Using its own MiXCR run on the 5' RACE reads, TCRdb lists one record per CDR3 protein. Of some 110,000 distinct CDR3 sequences detected, about 6.8% appear once; the ten largest clones hold roughly 2.8%. There are many counts of this clonotype. No antigen is known for it. This clonotype was sampled from a man aged 18-30 years who received the YFV17D yellow fever vaccine. V and J are TRBV7-2 and TRBJ2-2; the D gene is possibly TRBD1 (6 bases). This material consisted of CD4+ T cells sorted from PBMCs, taken more than 35 days after the first yellow fever vaccination. The CDR3 here is CASSSNSGAGELFF. CDR3 bases: TGTGCCAGCAGCTCCAATTCAGGGGCCGGGGAGCTGTTTTTT. Variable domain in full (rest from reference TRBV7-2 and TRBJ2-2): GAGVSQSPSNKVTEKGKDVELRCDPISGHTALYWYRQSLGQGLEFLIYFQGNSAPDKSGLPSDRFSAERTGGSVSTLTIQRTQQEDSAVYLCASSSNSGAGELFFGEGSRLTVL.